A selection of T cell receptor beta chains follows, all from one sample in a study of cytomegalovirus exposure and HLA in healthy donors. Some clones are missing from TCRdb's copy, which holds only in-frame ones; the method was immunoSEQ multiplex PCR. The table has roughly 100,000 clones, 65% to 80% seen once. Sequenced input: PBMCs. The receptors derive from a male donor in good health and CMV-seropositive. Both conserved end residues are part of each CDR3. Fields, in order: V gene, D gene, clone size, J gene, CDR3 protein, CDR3 DNA. D genes are given only for firm matches. Part of the rows lack a size; the others show once, few, many or a class for expanded clones.

>TRBV27|TRBD1|NA|TRBJ1-4
CASSSSLAGQGEEKLFF
TGTGCCAGCAGTTCTAGTCTTGCGGGACAGGGTGAGGAAAAACTGTTTTTT
>TRBV5-6|NA|NA|TRBJ1-1
CASSLAGVRTEAFF
TGTGCCAGCAGCTTGGCAGGGGTTCGCACTGAAGCTTTCTTT
>TRBV7-2|TRBD2|NA|TRBJ2-7
CASSSRGTSGSYEQYF
TGTGCCAGCAGCTCGAGAGGGACTAGCGGGTCCTACGAGCAGTACTTC
>TRBV28|TRBD2|NA|TRBJ2-1
CASSFSGTSSFF
TGTGCCAGCAGTTTCTCCGGGACTAGTTCGTTCTTC
>TRBV14|TRBD1|few|TRBJ1-4
CASSRRTGLANEKLFF
TGTGCCAGCAGCAGACGGACAGGCCTCGCTAATGAAAAACTGTTTTTT
>TRBV29-1|TRBD2|NA|TRBJ2-1
CSARAGLAGPNEQFF
TGCAGCGCTAGAGCGGGCCTAGCGGGGCCCAATGAGCAGTTCTTC
>TRBV6-6|NA|NA|TRBJ2-2
CASSWRTNTGELFF
TGTGCCAGCAGTTGGAGAACCAACACCGGGGAGCTGTTTTTT
>TRBV5-1|NA|NA|TRBJ2-3
CASSFVGGVDTQYF
TGCGCCAGCAGCTTCGTAGGAGGAGTAGATACGCAGTATTTT
>TRBV5-4|NA|NA|TRBJ1-2
CASNLQGTYGYTF
TGTGCCAGCAATCTCCAGGGGACCTATGGCTACACCTTC
>TRBV2|TRBD1|NA|TRBJ1-1
CASSESQGAGAFF
TGTGCCAGCAGTGAAAGCCAGGGGGCCGGGGCTTTCTTT
>TRBV18|NA|NA|TRBJ2-5
CASSPGTGQETQYF
TGTGCCAGCTCACCAGGGACTGGACAAGAGACCCAGTACTTC
>TRBV2|TRBD1|NA|TRBJ1-4
CASSRQGRAEKLFF
TGTGCCAGCAGTCGACAGGGCCGGGCTGAAAAACTGTTTTTT
>TRBV28|NA|NA|TRBJ1-5
CASSFQGRTGNQPQHF
TGTGCCAGCAGTTTCCAGGGTCGGACGGGCAATCAGCCCCAGCATTTT
>TRBV10-3|TRBD1|NA|TRBJ1-1
CAIRARGGQGVDTEAFF
TGTGCCATCAGAGCGCGGGGGGGACAGGGGGTTGACACTGAAGCTTTCTTT
>TRBV7-6|NA|NA|TRBJ1-1
CASSLGGPGDAEAFF
TGTGCCAGCAGCTTAGGGGGGCCAGGTGACGCTGAAGCTTTCTTT
>TRBV2|NA|NA|TRBJ2-7
CASKGEGYEQYF
TGTGCCAGCAAGGGTGAGGGCTACGAGCAGTACTTC
>TRBV30|TRBD2|NA|TRBJ2-7
CAWRGGLAGPYEQYF
TGTGCCTGGAGGGGGGGGCTAGCGGGACCCTACGAGCAGTACTTC
>TRBV2|TRBD2|NA|TRBJ2-7
CASLAGEYEQYF
TGTGCCAGTTTAGCGGGAGAGTACGAGCAGTACTTC
>TRBV5-1|NA|NA|TRBJ1-5
CASSWGGADQPQHF
TGCGCCAGCAGCTGGGGGGGGGCTGATCAGCCCCAGCATTTT
>TRBV6-5|NA|NA|TRBJ1-2
CASSYSGPDGYGYTF
TGTGCCAGCAGTTACTCGGGGCCCGACGGCTATGGCTACACCTTC
>TRBV5-6|TRBD2|NA|TRBJ2-5
CASSLVASGGAGAQYF
TGTGCCAGCAGCTTGGTGGCTAGCGGGGGGGCTGGGGCCCAGTACTTC
>TRBV5-1|TRBD1|NA|TRBJ2-5
CASRPAGQAQETQYF
TGCGCCAGCAGGCCCGCGGGACAGGCCCAAGAGACCCAGTACTTC
>TRBV2|NA|NA|TRBJ1-5
CASEKEMRNQPQHF
TGTGCCAGTGAGAAGGAGATGCGCAATCAGCCCCAGCATTTT
>TRBV2|TRBD2|NA|TRBJ2-7
CASRGERGGYEQYF
TGTGCCAGCAGAGGGGAGCGGGGGGGCTACGAGCAGTACTTC
>TRBV7-2|TRBD1|NA|TRBJ1-5
CASSLSRGPRQPQHF
TGTGCCAGCAGCTTAAGCAGGGGGCCTCGTCAGCCCCAGCATTTT
>TRBV11-3|TRBD1|NA|TRBJ2-2
CASSDRVNTGELFF
TGTGCCAGCAGTGACAGGGTAAACACCGGGGAGCTGTTTTTT
>TRBV6-1|TRBD1|NA|TRBJ2-5
CASSGDSGETQYF
TGTGCCAGCAGTGGGGACAGTGGGGAGACCCAGTACTTC
>TRBV6-5|TRBD1|once|TRBJ1-2
CASSPRGTGDGYTF
TGTGCCAGCAGTCCGAGAGGGACAGGGGATGGCTACACCTTC
>TRBV6-6|TRBD1|NA|TRBJ2-7
CASSLGQGGHEQYF
TGTGCCAGCAGTCTCGGACAGGGAGGACACGAGCAGTACTTC
>TRBV29-1|TRBD2|few|TRBJ2-7
CSVALGLAGGAGQYF
TGCAGCGTTGCGCTGGGACTAGCGGGGGGGGCGGGGCAGTACTTC
>TRBV4-2|NA|NA|TRBJ2-7
CASSQVSDSRSYEQYF
TGTGCCAGCAGCCAAGTATCGGACAGTCGCTCCTACGAGCAGTACTTC
>TRBV28|TRBD1|few|TRBJ1-5
CASSPTGVNQPQHF
TGTGCCAGCAGCCCTACAGGGGTAAATCAGCCCCAGCATTTT
>TRBV14|TRBD2|once|TRBJ2-7
CASSQDGLALYEQYF
TGTGCCAGCAGCCAAGACGGACTAGCTCTCTACGAGCAGTACTTC
>TRBV4-1|NA|few|TRBJ2-1
CASSQPDGSFGNEQFF
TGCGCCAGCAGCCAACCGGACGGGAGCTTCGGCAATGAGCAGTTCTTC
>TRBV6-5|TRBD2|NA|TRBJ2-7
CASSYVPGGSYEQYF
TGTGCCAGCAGTTACGTTCCGGGGGGATCCTACGAGCAGTACTTC
>TRBV14|TRBD1|NA|TRBJ2-7
CASSPLPQGRSDNEQYF
TGTGCCAGCAGCCCCCTACCACAGGGGCGTTCGGATAACGAGCAGTACTTC
>TRBV6-1|TRBD1|once|TRBJ1-4
CASSEPDRGTNEKLFF
TGTGCCAGCAGTGAACCCGACAGGGGGACTAATGAAAAACTGTTTTTT
>TRBV28|NA|NA|TRBJ2-7
CASSIGALYEQYF
TGTGCCAGCAGTATTGGAGCCCTCTACGAGCAGTACTTC
>TRBV6-5|TRBD2|NA|TRBJ2-7
CASHELAGAYEQYF
TGTGCCAGCCACGAACTAGCGGGAGCCTACGAGCAGTACTTC
>TRBV5-1|NA|NA|TRBJ2-2
CASSLASLSGTGELFF
TGCGCCAGCAGCTTGGCAAGCCTGTCGGGCACCGGGGAGCTGTTTTTT
>TRBV19|TRBD1|NA|TRBJ2-7
CASSDRGQGSYEQYF
TGTGCCAGTAGCGACCGGGGACAGGGTTCCTACGAGCAGTACTTC
>TRBV11-2|NA|NA|TRBJ2-7
CASSFVRSGEQYF
TGTGCCAGCAGCTTCGTAAGGTCGGGGGAGCAGTACTTC
>TRBV30|TRBD1|NA|TRBJ2-3
CAWSGQGAVTDTQYF
TGTGCCTGGAGCGGACAGGGGGCTGTAACAGATACGCAGTATTTT
>TRBV7-9|NA|NA|TRBJ1-1
CASSLPGKEHTEAFF
TGTGCCAGCAGCTTGCCAGGGAAGGAACACACTGAAGCTTTCTTT
>TRBV4-3|TRBD2|NA|TRBJ2-2
CASSQMFSGGPNTGELFF
TGCGCCAGCAGCCAAATGTTCAGCGGGGGGCCGAACACCGGGGAGCTGTTTTTT
>TRBV29-1|NA|few|TRBJ1-4
CSATWGPLPPNEKLFF
TGCAGCGCAACTTGGGGGCCACTTCCCCCGAATGAAAAACTGTTTTTT
>TRBV7-2|NA|NA|TRBJ2-2
CASSFYRSEVPFF
TGTGCCAGCAGCTTTTATCGTAGCGAAGTTCCGTTTTTT
>TRBV28|NA|NA|TRBJ1-1
CASGRSMNTEAFF
TGTGCCAGCGGGAGGAGCATGAACACTGAAGCTTTCTTT
>TRBV7-6|TRBD1|NA|TRBJ2-7
CASSSGTGGYEQYF
TGTGCCAGCAGTTCCGGGACAGGGGGTTACGAGCAGTACTTC
>TRBV7-6|TRBD1|NA|TRBJ2-1
CASSLDGTGRSYNEQFF
TGTGCCAGCAGCCTTGATGGGACAGGACGCTCCTACAATGAGCAGTTCTTC
>TRBV7-3|TRBD1|NA|TRBJ2-7
CASSSGQGFEQYF
TGTGCCAGCAGTTCAGGACAGGGCTTCGAGCAGTACTTC
>TRBV5-6|TRBD1|NA|TRBJ2-5
CASSLTGSAKTQYF
TGTGCCAGCAGTCTGACAGGGTCCGCTAAGACCCAGTACTTC
>TRBV2|TRBD1|NA|TRBJ1-5
CASSGQGARQPQHF
TGTGCCAGCAGTGGTCAGGGGGCGAGGCAGCCCCAGCATTTT